This T cell receptor (beta chain) was sequenced for a study of cytomegalovirus exposure and HLA in healthy donors. Concerning this clone: Its specificity is not known. Other DNA sequences of this sample code for an identical CDR3.

Trimming shortened V by 0 bases and J by 2 bases, and 5 bases separated the two germline ends. Per the germline V gene, CDR1 is SGHRS and CDR2 is YFSETQ. The CDR3 spans 13 residues. Study-level points and caveats: Researchers reported in a later analysis that a missense DCLRE1C variant was tied to TCR beta V- and J-gene trimming. Three CMV-associated chains were confirmed in vitro to be specific for CMV antigens. Earlier analysis found most TCR beta V segments productive about 90% or about 30% of the time.

Both 60 Vbeta primers and 13 Jbeta primers went into the PCR. Assay used: immunoSEQ multiplex PCR; TCRdb lists only in-frame clones, some missing. The sample gives some 200,000 clones, around 85% of which show up once; approximately 0.22% is in the top ten. The TCR originated in a girl aged 2-10 years in good health and CMV-seronegative. The V and J genes are TRBV5-1 and TRBJ1-2; D ambiguous. What was sequenced was PBMCs. CDR3 sequence (DNA): TGCGCCAGCAGCTTGGACATAAACTATGGCTACACCTTC. It codes for CASSLDINYGYTF.